The TCR beta chain under discussion was sequenced for a study of cytomegalovirus exposure and HLA in healthy donors. Study-level background: Of around 400 genotyped donors, about 81% grouped in the Caucasian-associated ancestry cluster.

Healthy donors of bone marrow made up the group. From germline, CDR1 is SGHRS and CDR2 YFSETQ. The ends were cut back, 4 bases at V and 2 bases at J, with 12 bases in the middle. This CDR3 spans 15 amino acids. The PCR made use of 60 Vbeta and 13 Jbeta primers. Sequencing was performed with immunoSEQ multiplex PCR; in TCRdb, only in-frame clones are kept and a portion is missing. Of around 190,000 clones listed, 85% are singletons. The V and J genes are TRBV5-1 and TRBJ2-2; the D is unclear. This clonotype was sampled from a woman aged 45 to 65 in good health and CMV-seronegative. The sample was PBMCs. Here the CDR3 DNA reads TGCGCCAGCAGCGATAGTCATTACAACACCGGGGAGCTGTTTTTT. This encodes CASSDSHYNTGELFF.